The rows below give T cell receptor beta chains drawn from one sample of a study of CD8 T cells in ankylosing spondylitis. TCRdb re-analysed the 5' RACE reads in MiXCR, keeping a single row per CDR3 protein. The sample shows about 130,000 distinct CDR3 sequences, roughly an eighth of them seen only once. Sequencing was done on a sample of blood, either unsorted or a sorted T cell fraction (not recorded which). The receptor set was obtained from a female donor with ankylosing spondylitis or in good health (not recorded which). Both conserved end residues are part of each CDR3. The D gene is left open where the match is weak. Size values are once, few and many counts, or a class for expanded clones, and some rows have none.

TRBJ2-1 TRBV5-1 . 18 . TGCGCCGGCAGCCCCACCGGGGGAGGCGGGGGCCTATACAATGAGCAGTTCTTC CAGSPTGGGGGLYNEQFF
TRBJ2-7 TRBV20-1 TRBD2 14 many TGCAGTGCTAGAGGTGGGACTAGCGACTACGAGCAGTACTTC CSARGGTSDYEQYF
TRBJ1-1 TRBV4-2 TRBD1 16 many TGTGCCAGCAGCCAAGAAGACAGGGGTCTGGGCACTGAAGCTTTCTTT CASSQEDRGLGTEAFF
TRBJ2-7 TRBV5-1 TRBD1 14 many TGCGCCAGCAGGGGCGGGACAGGGCCTTACGAGCAGTACTTC CASRGGTGPYEQYF
TRBJ1-4 TRBV29-1 . 14 many TGCAGCGTTGAAGAGGGGGGAATTGGCGAAAAACTGTTTTTT CSVEEGGIGEKLFF
TRBJ2-5 TRBV20-1 . 11 few TGCAGTGCTGCGGGACTGGAGACCCAGTACTTC CSAAGLETQYF
TRBJ2-1 TRBV4-2 . 12 few TGTGCCAGCAGCCAGGGGGGCTTAGAGCAGTTCTTC CASSQGGLEQFF
TRBJ2-3 TRBV12-3/TRBV12-4 . 12 few TGTGCCAGCACCTCTAACACAGATACGCAGTATTTT CASTSNTDTQYF
TRBJ2-3 TRBV5-1 . 16 once TGCGCCAGCAGCCCGGGGGGCCTAGCGGTAGTGGATACGCAGTATTTT CASSPGGLAVVDTQYF
TRBJ2-7 TRBV7-7 . 12 . TGTGCTAGCAGCTTAGCTAACTACGAGCAGTACTTC CASSLANYEQYF
TRBJ2-1 TRBV20-1 . 14 many TGCAGTGCTAGAAAGCCCCCCTTCTACAATGAGCAGTTCTTC CSARKPPFYNEQFF
TRBJ2-7 TRBV7-3 . 13 . TGTGCCAGCAGCTTAGCATGGGGCTACGAGCAGTACTTC CASSLAWGYEQYF
TRBJ1-1 TRBV20-1 . 14 few TGCAGTGCTAGAGTAGGGACGGTGAACACTGAAGCTTTCTTT CSARVGTVNTEAFF
TRBJ2-1 TRBV5-1 . 16 . TGCGCCAGCAGCCGGACCAGACCGGCGAGGGGGAATGCGCAGTTCTTC CASSRTRPARGNAQFF
TRBJ2-7 TRBV12-3/TRBV12-4 TRBD2 15 . TGTGCCAGCAGTTCAGCGGGACTACGAATCTACGAGCAGTACTTC CASSSAGLRIYEQYF
TRBJ1-5 TRBV12-3/TRBV12-4 TRBD1 15 few TGTGCCAGCAGTTTGGAGGGGGCGAAGGATCAGCCCCAGCATTTT CASSLEGAKDQPQHF
TRBJ2-6 TRBV6-2/TRBV6-3 . 12 few TGTGCCAGCAGTTCAGGGGCCAACGTCCTGACTTTC CASSSGANVLTF
TRBJ2-5 TRBV12-3/TRBV12-4 TRBD2 16 . TGTGCCAGCAGTTTAGGTCTAGCGGGGCCGGAAGAGACCCAGTACTTC CASSLGLAGPEETQYF
TRBJ1-5 TRBV12-3/TRBV12-4 . 14 . TGTGCCAGCAGTTTAGGCCCCAGCAATCAGCCCCAGCATTTT CASSLGPSNQPQHF
TRBJ1-1 TRBV10-3 TRBD1 14 many TGTGCCATCAGGGGGGACAGGGAGAACACTGAAGCTTTCTTT CAIRGDRENTEAFF
TRBJ2-2 TRBV6-1 . 12 many TGTGCCAGCACAGGTTTTGCCGGGGAGCTGTTTTTT CASTGFAGELFF
TRBJ2-7 TRBV12-3/TRBV12-4 TRBD1 14 many TGTGCCAGCAGTTCCCGACAGGGCTCCTACGAGCAGTACTTC CASSSRQGSYEQYF
TRBJ1-1 TRBV5-1 . 13 many TGCGCCAGCAGCTCTGGGGGACGGACTGAAGCTTTCTTT CASSSGGRTEAFF
TRBJ2-7 TRBV27 TRBD2 16 few TGTGCCAGCAGTTTATCGAGAGGCGGGGGTTTCGACGAGCAGTACTTC CASSLSRGGGFDEQYF
TRBJ2-1 TRBV12-3/TRBV12-4 TRBD1 15 many TGTGCCAGCAGTTCAATGGACAGGGGAGGCAATGAGCAGTTCTTC CASSSMDRGGNEQFF
TRBJ2-1 TRBV20-1 TRBD1 15 many TGCAGTGCTCAGACGGGACAGGGAAGTGTAAATGAGCAGTTCTTC CSAQTGQGSVNEQFF
TRBJ2-2 TRBV27 TRBD2 15 few TGTGCCAGCAGTTCAGCGGGGGCTGGCACCGGGGAGCTGTTTTTT CASSSAGAGTGELFF
TRBJ2-3 TRBV10-3 . 14 few TGTGCCATCAGTCTCCTGACAGGACCAGATACGCAGTATTTT CAISLLTGPDTQYF
TRBJ2-4 TRBV7-9 . 14 . TGTGCCAGCAGCAGGGACGGTGGGAACCACATTCAGTACTTC CASSRDGGNHIQYF
TRBJ2-1 TRBV20-1 TRBD2 13 . TGCAGTGCTGGATCTAGCGGGGGGAATGAGCAGTTCTTC CSAGSSGGNEQFF
TRBJ2-7 TRBV5-1 TRBD1 17 many TGCGCCAGCAGCTTGGTTTCGGACAGGCCCTCCACCTACGAGCAGTACTTC CASSLVSDRPSTYEQYF
TRBJ1-4 TRBV20-1 TRBD1 14 many TGCAGTGCCCTTTCGGACAGGGGGCTGGAAAAACTGTTTTTT CSALSDRGLEKLFF
TRBJ1-2 TRBV7-2 . 14 . TGTGCCAGCAGCTTTGGGGGGCATAACTATGGCTACACCTTC CASSFGGHNYGYTF
TRBJ2-1 TRBV20-1 . 12 few TGCAGTGCTAGAGCGGCGAGGAATGAGCAGTTCTTC CSARAARNEQFF
TRBJ2-3 TRBV5-1 . 15 many TGCGCCAGCAGCCCCGGACAGTCAGACACAGATACGCAGTATTTT CASSPGQSDTDTQYF
TRBJ2-2 TRBV5-1 . 15 many TGCGCCAGCAGCTGGACCCCAACCGAGACCGGGGAGCTGTTTTTT CASSWTPTETGELFF
TRBJ2-7 TRBV6-1 . 13 few TGTGCCAGCATTCGGACAGATAACTACGAGCAGTACTTC CASIRTDNYEQYF
TRBJ2-7 TRBV9 . 15 many TGTGCCAGCAGCGTAGCGGGCGGGGGCCCCTACGAGCAGTACTTC CASSVAGGGPYEQYF
TRBJ2-3 TRBV5-1 . 15 many TGCGCCAGCAGCTTGGCGGATTCTTTCACAGATACGCAGTATTTT CASSLADSFTDTQYF
TRBJ2-1 TRBV20-1 . 16 . TGCAGTGCTAACGGGCGGCTGGGCGGCTCCTACAATGAGCAGTTCTTC CSANGRLGGSYNEQFF
TRBJ2-2 TRBV20-1 TRBD2 16 many TGCAGTGCTAGAACCGGACTAGCGGGAGGCACCGGGGAGCTGTTTTTT CSARTGLAGGTGELFF
TRBJ2-1 TRBV20-1 . 15 many TGCAGTGCTAGCTCTCCCCAGGGCTCCTACAATGAGCAGTTCTTC CSASSPQGSYNEQFF